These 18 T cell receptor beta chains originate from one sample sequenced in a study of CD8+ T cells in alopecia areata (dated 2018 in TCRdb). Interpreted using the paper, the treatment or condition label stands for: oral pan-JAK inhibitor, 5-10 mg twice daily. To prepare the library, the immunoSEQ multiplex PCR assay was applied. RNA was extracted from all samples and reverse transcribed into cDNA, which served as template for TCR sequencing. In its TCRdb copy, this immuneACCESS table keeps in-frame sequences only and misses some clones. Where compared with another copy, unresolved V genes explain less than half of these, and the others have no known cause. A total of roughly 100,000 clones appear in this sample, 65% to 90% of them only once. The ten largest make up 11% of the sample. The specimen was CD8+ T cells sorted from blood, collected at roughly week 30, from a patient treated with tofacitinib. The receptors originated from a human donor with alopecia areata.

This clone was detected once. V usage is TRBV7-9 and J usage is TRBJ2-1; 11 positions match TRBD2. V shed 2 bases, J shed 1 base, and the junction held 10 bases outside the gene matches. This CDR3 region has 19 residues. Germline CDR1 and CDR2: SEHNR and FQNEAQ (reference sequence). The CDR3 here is CASSLSDSGRAGSYNEQFF. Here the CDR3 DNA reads TGTGCCAGCAGCTTATCTGATAGCGGGAGGGCCGGGTCCTACAATGAGCAGTTCTTC.

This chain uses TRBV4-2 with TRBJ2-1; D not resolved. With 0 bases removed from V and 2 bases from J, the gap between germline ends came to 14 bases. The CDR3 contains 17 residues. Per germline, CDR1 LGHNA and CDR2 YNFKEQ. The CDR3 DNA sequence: TGTGCCAGCAGCCAAGATCAAGACTCCCCTACCTACAATGAGCAGTTCTTC. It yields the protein CASSQDQDSPTYNEQFF.

Written as DNA, the CDR3 is TGTGCCAGCAGCGAAGGACAGGGGCCCTATGGCTACACCTTC. It translates to CASSEGQGPYGYTF. V usage is TRBV9 and J usage is TRBJ1-2; 9 positions agree with TRBD1. Germline CDR1 reads SGDLS; CDR2 reads YYNGEE. The J segment lost 4 bases and the V segment lost 3 bases, leaving 4 bases of the junction unmatched. The CDR3 has 14 residues.

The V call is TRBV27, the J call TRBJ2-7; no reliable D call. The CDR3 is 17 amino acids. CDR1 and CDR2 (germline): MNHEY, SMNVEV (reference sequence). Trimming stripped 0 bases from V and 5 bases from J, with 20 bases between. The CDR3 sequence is CASSLSSLESRYHEQYF. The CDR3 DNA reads TGTGCCAGCAGTTTATCGTCTCTTGAAAGCCGGTACCACGAGCAGTACTTC.

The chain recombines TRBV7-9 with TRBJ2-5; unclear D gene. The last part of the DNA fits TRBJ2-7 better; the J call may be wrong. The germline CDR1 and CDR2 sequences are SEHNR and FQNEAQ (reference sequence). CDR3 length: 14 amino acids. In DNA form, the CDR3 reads TGTGCCAGCAGCTTTGACATACGATTATACGAGCAGTACTTC. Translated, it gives CASSFDIRLYEQYF.

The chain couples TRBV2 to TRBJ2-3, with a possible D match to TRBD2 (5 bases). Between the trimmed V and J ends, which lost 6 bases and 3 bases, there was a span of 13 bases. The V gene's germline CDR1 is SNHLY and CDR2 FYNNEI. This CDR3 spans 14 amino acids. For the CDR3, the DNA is TGTGCCAGCAGAGGAAGAGAGGGAACAGATACGCAGTATTTT. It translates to CASRGREGTDTQYF.

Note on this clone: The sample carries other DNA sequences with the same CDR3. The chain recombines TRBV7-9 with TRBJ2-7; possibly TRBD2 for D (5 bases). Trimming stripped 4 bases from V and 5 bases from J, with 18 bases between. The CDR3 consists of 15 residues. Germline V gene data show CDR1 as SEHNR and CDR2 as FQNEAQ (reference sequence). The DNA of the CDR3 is TGTGCCAGCAGCTGGAGAGGGCAGGCCGGAGACGAGCAGTACTTC. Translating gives CASSWRGQAGDEQYF.

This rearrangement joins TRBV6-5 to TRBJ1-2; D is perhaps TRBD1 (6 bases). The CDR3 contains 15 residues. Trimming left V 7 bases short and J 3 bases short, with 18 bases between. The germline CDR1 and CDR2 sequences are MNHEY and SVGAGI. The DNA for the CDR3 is TGTGCCAGCACCCCAACCCCGGACAGCGACTATGGCTACACCTTC. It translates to CASTPTPDSDYGYTF.

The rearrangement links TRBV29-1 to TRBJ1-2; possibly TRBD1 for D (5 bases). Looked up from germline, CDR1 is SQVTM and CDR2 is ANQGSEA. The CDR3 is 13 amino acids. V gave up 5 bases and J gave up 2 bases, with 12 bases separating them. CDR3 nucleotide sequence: TGCAGCGTTCCGGGACCCATAAACTATGGCTACACCTTC. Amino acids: CSVPGPINYGYTF. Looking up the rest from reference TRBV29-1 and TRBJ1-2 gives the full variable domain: SAVISQKPSRDICQRGTSLTIQCQVDSQVTMMFWYRQQPGQSLTLIATANQGSEATYESGFVIDKFPISRPNLTFSTLTVSNMSPEDSSIYLCSVPGPINYGYTFGSGTRLTVV.

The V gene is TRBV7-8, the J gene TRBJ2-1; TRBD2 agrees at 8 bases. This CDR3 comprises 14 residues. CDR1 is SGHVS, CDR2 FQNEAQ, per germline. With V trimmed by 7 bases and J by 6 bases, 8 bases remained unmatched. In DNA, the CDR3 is TGTGCCAGCACCCTCCGGCTAGCGGGCAATGAGCAGTTCTTC. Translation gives CASTLRLAGNEQFF.

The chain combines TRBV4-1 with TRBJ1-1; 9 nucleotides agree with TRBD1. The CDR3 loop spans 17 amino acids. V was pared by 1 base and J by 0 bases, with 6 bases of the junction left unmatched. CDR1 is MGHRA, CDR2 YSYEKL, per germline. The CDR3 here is CASSQGWTGEMNTEAFF. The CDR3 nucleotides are TGCGCCAGCAGCCAAGGTTGGACAGGGGAAATGAACACTGAAGCTTTCTTT.

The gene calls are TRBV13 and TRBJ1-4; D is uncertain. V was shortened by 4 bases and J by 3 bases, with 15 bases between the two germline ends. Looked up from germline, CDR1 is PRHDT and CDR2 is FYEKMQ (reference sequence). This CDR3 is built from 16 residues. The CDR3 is CASSSARTGANEKLFF. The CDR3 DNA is TGTGCCAGCAGCTCTGCTCGCACGGGAGCTAATGAAAAACTGTTTTTT.

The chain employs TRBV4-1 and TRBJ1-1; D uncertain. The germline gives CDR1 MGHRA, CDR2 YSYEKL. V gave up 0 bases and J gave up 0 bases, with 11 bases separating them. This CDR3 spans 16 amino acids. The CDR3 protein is CASSQEGQVLNTEAFF. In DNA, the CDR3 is TGCGCCAGCAGCCAAGAGGGTCAAGTCTTGAACACTGAAGCTTTCTTT.

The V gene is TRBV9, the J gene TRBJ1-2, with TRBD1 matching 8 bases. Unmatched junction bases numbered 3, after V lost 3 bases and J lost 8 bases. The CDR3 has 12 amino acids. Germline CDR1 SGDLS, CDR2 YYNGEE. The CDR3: CASSAWTGGYTF. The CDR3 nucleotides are TGTGCCAGCAGCGCCTGGACAGGGGGCTACACCTTC.

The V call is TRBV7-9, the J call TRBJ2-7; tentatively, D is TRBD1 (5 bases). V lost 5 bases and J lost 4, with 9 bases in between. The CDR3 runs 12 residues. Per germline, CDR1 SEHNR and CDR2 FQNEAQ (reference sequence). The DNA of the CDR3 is TGTGCCAGCAGCCATGACAGTTACGAGCAGTACTTC. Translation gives CASSHDSYEQYF.

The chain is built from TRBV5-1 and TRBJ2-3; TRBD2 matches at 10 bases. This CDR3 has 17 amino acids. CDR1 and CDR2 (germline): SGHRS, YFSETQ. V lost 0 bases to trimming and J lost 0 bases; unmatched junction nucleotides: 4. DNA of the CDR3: TGCGCCAGCAGCTTGGTTGGACTAGCGGAAAGCACAGATACGCAGTATTTT. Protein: CASSLVGLAESTDTQYF.

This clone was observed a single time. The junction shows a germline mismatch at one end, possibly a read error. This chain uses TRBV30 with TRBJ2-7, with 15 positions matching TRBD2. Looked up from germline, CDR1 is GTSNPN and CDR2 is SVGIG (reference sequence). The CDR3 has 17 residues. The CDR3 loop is CAWSGTSGRALADEQHF. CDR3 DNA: TGTGCCTGGAGTGGGACTAGCGGGAGGGCCCTAGCCGACGAGCAGCACTTC.

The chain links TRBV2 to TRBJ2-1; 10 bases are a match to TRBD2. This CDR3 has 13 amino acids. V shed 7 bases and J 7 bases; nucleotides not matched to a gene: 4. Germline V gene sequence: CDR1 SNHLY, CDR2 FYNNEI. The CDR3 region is CASMTSGSNEQFF. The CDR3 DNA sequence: TGTGCCAGCATGACTAGCGGGTCGAATGAGCAGTTCTTC.